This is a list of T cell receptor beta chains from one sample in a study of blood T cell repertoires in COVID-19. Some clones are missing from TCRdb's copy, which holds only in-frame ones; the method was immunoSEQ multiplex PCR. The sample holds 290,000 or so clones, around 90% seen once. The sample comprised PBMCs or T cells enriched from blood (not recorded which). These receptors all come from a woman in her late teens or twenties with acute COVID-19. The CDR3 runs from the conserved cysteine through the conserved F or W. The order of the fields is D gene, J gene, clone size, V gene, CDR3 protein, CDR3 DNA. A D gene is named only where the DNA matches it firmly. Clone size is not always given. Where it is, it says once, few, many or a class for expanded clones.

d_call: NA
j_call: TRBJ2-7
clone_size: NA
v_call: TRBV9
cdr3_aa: CASSVVGDNEQYF
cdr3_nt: TGTGCCAGCAGCGTAGTTGGGGACAACGAGCAGTACTTC

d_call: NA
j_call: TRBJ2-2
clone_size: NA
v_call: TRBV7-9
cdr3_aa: CASSLDRETGELFF
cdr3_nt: TGTGCCAGCAGCTTAGATCGGGAGACCGGGGAGCTGTTTTTT

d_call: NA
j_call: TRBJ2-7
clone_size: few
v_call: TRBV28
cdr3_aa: CASSWAGNYEQYF
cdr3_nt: TGTGCCAGCAGTTGGGCAGGGAACTACGAGCAGTACTTC

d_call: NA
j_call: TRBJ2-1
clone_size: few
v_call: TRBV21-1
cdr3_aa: CAGRDSPYNEQFF
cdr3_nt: TGTGCCGGGCGGGACAGCCCTTACAATGAGCAGTTCTTC

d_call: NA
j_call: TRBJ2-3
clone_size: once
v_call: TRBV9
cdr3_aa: CASSVGGKSTDTQYF
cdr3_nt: TGTGCCAGCAGCGTTGGCGGGAAAAGCACAGATACGCAGTATTTT

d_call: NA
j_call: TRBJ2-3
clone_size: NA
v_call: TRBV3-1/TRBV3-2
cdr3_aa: CASSPYSTDTQYF
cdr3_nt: TGTGCCAGCAGCCCTTATAGCACAGATACGCAGTATTTT

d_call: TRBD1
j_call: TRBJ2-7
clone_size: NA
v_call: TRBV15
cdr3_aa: CATSREGTGASYEQYF
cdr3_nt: TGTGCCACCAGCAGAGAAGGGACAGGGGCCTCCTACGAGCAGTACTTC

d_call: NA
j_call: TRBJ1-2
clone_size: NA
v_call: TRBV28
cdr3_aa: CASSSSGGVNYGYTF
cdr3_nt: TGTGCCAGCAGTTCCTCGGGAGGAGTTAACTATGGCTACACCTTC

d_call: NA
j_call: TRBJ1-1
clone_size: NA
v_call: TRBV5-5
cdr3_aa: CASSLETDTEAFF
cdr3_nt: TGTGCCAGCAGCTTGGAGACAGACACTGAAGCTTTCTTT

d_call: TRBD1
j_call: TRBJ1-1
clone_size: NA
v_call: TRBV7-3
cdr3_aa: CASSQTGANTEAFF
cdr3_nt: TGTGCCAGCAGCCAAACAGGGGCGAACACTGAAGCTTTCTTT

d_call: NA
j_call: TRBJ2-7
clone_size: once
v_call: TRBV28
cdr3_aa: CASSLQIYEQYF
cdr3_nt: TGTGCCAGCAGTTTACAGATATACGAGCAGTACTTC

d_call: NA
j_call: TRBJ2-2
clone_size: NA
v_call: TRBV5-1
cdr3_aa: CASSLGLSNTGELFF
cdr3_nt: TGCGCCAGCAGCCTCGGACTGTCGAACACCGGGGAGCTGTTTTTT

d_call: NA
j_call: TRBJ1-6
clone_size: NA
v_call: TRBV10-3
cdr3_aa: CASTTPQGGSYNSPLHF
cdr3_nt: TGTGCTTCTACCACCCCCCAGGGAGGTTCCTATAATTCACCCCTCCACTTT

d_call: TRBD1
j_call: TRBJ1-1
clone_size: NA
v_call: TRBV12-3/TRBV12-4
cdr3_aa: CASSLATGAEAFF
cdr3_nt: TGTGCCAGCAGTTTAGCGACAGGGGCTGAAGCTTTCTTT